Here is one T cell receptor beta chain with its context. The antigen is unknown. These data come from a study of T cell repertoires in cytomegalovirus infection. Study details: CMV epitopes, recently identified HLA-C-restricted and well-studied HLA-B-restricted, were used. Public TCR beta signatures provided an indication of both CMV infection and a matching HLA type.

General study findings and limits: HLA-C-restricted CMV-specific TCR beta clonotypes prevailed in the ex vivo response. There were carriers of CMV plus the relevant HLA, and cumulative public TCR beta family frequency identified them.

This CDR3 region has 14 residues. The V gene's germline CDR1 is SGHTA and CDR2 FQGNSA. Trimming took 3 bases from V and 3 from J; bases not matched to a gene: 4. TCRdb reprocessed the reads with MiXCR, giving one entry per CDR3 protein. The sample has approximately 470,000 distinct CDR3 sequences; about 42% are singletons. This clonotype was obtained from a human donor in good health (CMV status not recorded). Some clones in this sample may be carry-over from other donors' samples. The chain combines TRBV7-2 with TRBJ2-5, with 7 bases lining up with TRBD2. The material was cultured PBMCs, obtained from culture after CMV antigen stimulation. The CDR3 DNA reads as TGTGCCAGCAGCTTGAGTCTAGCGGAAGAGACCCAGTACTTC. This encodes CASSLSLAEETQYF. The full variable domain, with the rest looked up from reference TRBV7-2 and TRBJ2-5, is GAGVSQSPSNKVTEKGKDVELRCDPISGHTALYWYRQSLGQGLEFLIYFQGNSAPDKSGLPSDRFSAERTGGSVSTLTIQRTQQEDSAVYLCASSLSLAEETQYFGPGTRLLVL.